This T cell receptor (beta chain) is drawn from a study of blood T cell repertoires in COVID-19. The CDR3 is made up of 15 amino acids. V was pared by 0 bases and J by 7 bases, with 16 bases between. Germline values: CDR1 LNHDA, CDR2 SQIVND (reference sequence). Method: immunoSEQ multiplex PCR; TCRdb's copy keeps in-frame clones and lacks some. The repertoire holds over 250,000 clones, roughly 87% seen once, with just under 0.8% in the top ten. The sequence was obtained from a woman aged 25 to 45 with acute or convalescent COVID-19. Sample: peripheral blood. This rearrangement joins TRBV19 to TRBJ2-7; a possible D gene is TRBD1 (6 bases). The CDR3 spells CASSIEQGPSREQYF. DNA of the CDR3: TGTGCCAGTAGTATAGAACAGGGCCCGTCGCGGGAGCAGTACTTC.